This entry describes one T cell receptor beta chain. What it binds is not known. These data originate in a study of graft-versus-host responses after intestinal transplantation. Study overall: Transplant types were multivisceral, liver-intestinal, or isolated intestinal. Anti-thymocyte globulin was used for induction in all recipients, who then took tacrolimus and steroids for about three years. Findings of the study overall: GvH clones appeared in recipient marrow, some first in ileum or blood. Graft-donor T cell macrochimerism in patients accompanied high graft-versus-host to host-versus-graft clonal ratios in allografts.

The germline V gene encodes CDR1 MNHNY and CDR2 SVGAGI (reference sequence). The CDR3 runs to 14 residues. Trimming left V 2 bases short and J 4 bases short, with 11 bases between. Libraries were prepared by immunoSEQ multiplex PCR; TCRdb keeps only in-frame clonotypes and omits some of them. Among about 110,000 clones listed, more than 90% were seen once. The source is a human donor who was the organ donor for an intestinal transplant. This chain connects TRBV6-6 to TRBJ1-2; D ambiguous. The sequenced sample was unstimulated CD4+ T cells sorted from spleen or lymph node cells, obtained before transplant. CDR3 coding DNA: TGTGCCAGCAGTTACCCTGTCGCTTCCTATGGCTACACCTTC. It encodes CASSYPVASYGYTF.